The subject of this entry is one T cell receptor beta chain. Authors' data handling: Reference gene primer amplification gave estimated nucleated cell counts. The table came from immunoSEQ multiplex PCR; TCRdb's copy has only in-frame clones and leaves some out. That table supplies the V and J calls and clone size; D and trimming were determined from the DNA. The sample includes some 180,000 clones, 87% of them seen just once. The CDR3 contains 12 residues. Germline assignment: CDR1 MNHNS and CDR2 SASEGT. V gave up 2 bases and J gave up 7 bases, with 8 bases separating them. These data are taken from a study of blood T cell repertoires in COVID-19. As for the study in general: The United States, Italy and Spain provided the acute and convalescent COVID-19 samples. In each case, the material was cDNA or gDNA derived from T cells, B-cell-depleted T cells, or PBMCs.

Sequencing used peripheral blood. The clonotype was recovered from a man aged 55 to 69 with active or convalescent COVID-19. The chain combines TRBV6-1 with TRBJ1-2; tentatively, D is TRBD1 (6 bases). The DNA of the CDR3 is TGTGCCAGCAGTGAAACACAGGGTGGCTACACCTTC. It encodes CASSETQGGYTF.